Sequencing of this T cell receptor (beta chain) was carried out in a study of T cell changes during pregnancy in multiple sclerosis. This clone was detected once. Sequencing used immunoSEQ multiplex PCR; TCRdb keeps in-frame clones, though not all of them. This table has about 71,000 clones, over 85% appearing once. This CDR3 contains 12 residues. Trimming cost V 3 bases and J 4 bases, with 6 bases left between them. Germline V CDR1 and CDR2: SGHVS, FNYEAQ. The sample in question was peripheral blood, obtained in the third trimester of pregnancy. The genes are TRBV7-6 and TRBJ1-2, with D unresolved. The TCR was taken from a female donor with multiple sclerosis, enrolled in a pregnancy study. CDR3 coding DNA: TGTGCCAGCAGCTTCCGAGGCTATGGCTACACCTTC. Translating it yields CASSFRGYGYTF.